This entry is about one T cell receptor (beta chain). Its antigen is as yet unknown. Splitting of CD4+ cells produced CD45RA+ naive and CD45RA-negative memory subsets. The germline V and J ends were trimmed by 5 bases and 2 bases, with 7 bases remaining between them. CDR1 and CDR2 from the germline V gene are MNHEY and SVGAGI. There are 14 residues in the CDR3. This sample is part of a study of shared clonotypes between healthy human individuals. Study information: Researchers drew samples from a couple of women and a few men aged 18 to 49. Per-donor plates numbered three CD4 naive, three CD4 memory, two CD8 naive and one CD8 memory. Findings and limits, study-wide: Non-shared clonotypes displayed generation probabilities falling below those of clonotypes present in all four donors.

The method was immunoSEQ multiplex PCR; TCRdb's version includes in-frame clones alone and lacks a portion of them. Seen here are hundreds of thousands of clones, less than 85% observed once, and the top ten hold over 1.5%. This chain links TRBV6-5 with TRBJ2-6; D remains unclear. The clonotype was recovered from a woman in her twenties or thirties in good health. Sequencing was performed on memory CD4+ T cells sorted from blood. Subset: CD45RA-negative fraction. This CDR3 is CASSATAGANVLTF. CDR3 nucleotides: TGTGCCAGCAGTGCAACAGCTGGGGCCAACGTCCTGACTTTC.